This TCR beta chain was captured in a study of response to subunit inactivated influenza vaccine. This clonotype has more than one count but fewer than ten. From germline, CDR1 is SGHTA and CDR2 FQGNSA. V lost 4 bases, J lost 5 bases, and 14 bases lay in between. The CDR3 is 14 residues long. TCRdb re-called the RT-PCR reads through MiXCR, storing one row per CDR3 protein. Seen here are 400,000 to 650,000 distinct CDR3 sequences, approximately 7.8% observed once, and the top ten hold around 12%. The sample in question was PBMCs from blood, obtained approximately 25 months after vaccination. The chain combines TRBV7-2 with TRBJ1-2, with D tentatively TRBD1 (6 bases). This clonotype was sampled from a man between 45 and 75 years old who received an inactivated influenza vaccine. The CDR3 sequence: CASSSDRATYGYTF. The CDR3 coding sequence is TGTGCCAGCAGCTCGGACAGAGCGACTTATGGCTACACCTTC.